This T cell receptor (beta chain) originates from a study of STAT3 mutations in large granular lymphocyte leukemia. Points from the study as a whole: Every T-cell large granular lymphocyte leukemia patient had at least one immunodominant TCR beta clonotype.

Per germline, CDR1 MNHEY and CDR2 SVGAGI. V lost 0 bases, J lost 5 bases, and 9 bases stayed unmatched. The CDR3 has 16 residues. Measured with immunoSEQ multiplex PCR; TCRdb has only the in-frame clones, and not every one. The sample has 2,000 or so clones, 60% to 70% seen once. About this clone itself: What it binds is unknown.

Input material: peripheral blood mononuclear cells. The sequence was obtained from a middle-aged man with T-cell large granular lymphocyte leukemia. Some clones in this sample may be carry-over from other donors' samples. The chain links TRBV6-5 to TRBJ1-2; TRBD1 matches 7 bases. CDR3 sequence reads: CASSYSSGQFFYGYTF. Written as DNA, the CDR3 is TGTGCCAGCAGTTACTCCTCGGGACAGTTCTTTTATGGCTACACCTTC.